This passage covers 29 T cell receptor beta chains from one sample sequenced in a study of blood T cell repertoires in COVID-19. The repertoire was sequenced with immunoSEQ multiplex PCR; TCRdb's copy has only in-frame clones and lacks some. Here the sample spans roughly 280,000 clones, about 88% being singletons. The sequencing sample was made of peripheral blood. The receptors come from a man younger than 35 with active or convalescent COVID-19.

J is TRBJ1-3 and V is TRBV6-5; 7 bases fit TRBD1. Losses at the gene ends were 0 bases for V and 0 bases for J; bases not matched to a gene: 2. CDR1 is MNHEY, CDR2 SVGAGI, per germline. This CDR3 is 16 amino acids long. The CDR3 sequence: CASSYSGGASGNTIYF. The CDR3, as DNA: TGTGCCAGCAGTTACTCAGGGGGCGCCTCTGGAAACACCATATATTTT.

This clone was seen a handful of times. The J gene is TRBJ1-1, the V gene TRBV6-5, with TRBD1 matching over 7 bases. Germline CDR1 reads MNHEY; CDR2 reads SVGAGI. The CDR3 loop spans 15 amino acids. V lost 7 bases to trimming and J lost 3 bases; unmatched junction nucleotides: 11. The CDR3 sequence: CASTKWDSFYTEAFF. In nucleotides, the CDR3 is TGTGCCAGCACCAAATGGGACAGTTTTTACACTGAAGCTTTCTTT.

The rearrangement joins TRBV7-9 to TRBJ1-2; 7 bases fit TRBD1. V was clipped by 8 bases and J by 3 bases; unmatched bases: 12. Germline V gene lookup returns CDR1 SEHNR and CDR2 FQNEAQ (reference sequence). The CDR3 contains 15 residues. CDR3 amino acids: CASVYFGTAHYGYTF. The CDR3 DNA reads TGTGCCAGCGTATACTTTGGGACAGCCCACTATGGCTACACCTTC. Drawing the rest from reference TRBV7-9 and TRBJ1-2, the complete variable domain is DTGVSQNPRHKITKRGQNVTFRCDPISEHNRLYWYRQTLGQGPEFLTYFQNEAQLEKSRLLSDRFSAERPKGSFSTLEIQRTEQGDSAMYLCASVYFGTAHYGYTFGSGTRLTVV.

This rearrangement joins TRBV30 to TRBJ1-2; D is unresolved. Germline CDR1 is GTSNPN and CDR2 is SVGIG (reference sequence). CDR3 length: 11 residues. V dropped 6 bases and J dropped 8 bases, with 13 bases sitting between them. DNA of the CDR3: TGTGCCTGCTCCGTCGGGTGGGGCTACACCTTC. Its translation: CACSVGWGYTF.

The chain links TRBV2 to TRBJ1-5, with D possibly matching TRBD1 (5 bases). Trimming removed 6 bases from V and 3 bases from J, with 12 bases in between. CDR1 and CDR2 (germline): SNHLY, FYNNEI. The CDR3 is 14 amino acids. The DNA for the CDR3 is TGTGCCAGCAGCCAAGACAGATTCAATCAGCCCCAGCATTTT. The encoded protein is CASSQDRFNQPQHF.

This clone was seen only a few times. The chain combines TRBV21-1 with TRBJ1-2; the table's TRBD1 call for D was not verified on the DNA. TRBV21-1 is noted as a pseudogene. The length of the CDR3 is 15 residues. The CDR3 spells CASTRAVPTNYGYTF. In DNA, the CDR3 is TGTGCCAGCACCAGGGCCGTGCCAACTAACTATGGCTACACCTTC.

The rearrangement joins TRBV3-1 (or the pseudogene TRBV3-2) to TRBJ2-1, with D possibly being TRBD2 (6 bases). Trimming shortened V by 0 bases and J by 4 bases, and 16 bases separated the two germline ends. Germline V gene lookup returns CDR1 LGHDT and CDR2 YNNKEL (reference sequence). This CDR3 region has 17 residues. This CDR3 reads CASSQDREIFGYNEQFF. The DNA for the CDR3 is TGTGCCAGCAGCCAAGATCGGGAGATCTTCGGGTACAATGAGCAGTTCTTC.

The CDR3 bases are TGTGCCAGCTACCAGGGGACGACTGAAGCTTTCTTT. It specifies CASYQGTTEAFF. V usage is TRBV18 and J usage is TRBJ1-1, with D possibly matching TRBD1 (6 bases). V lost 7 bases, J lost 5 bases, and 11 bases lay in between. The CDR3 sequence is 12 residues long. From germline, CDR1 is KGHSH and CDR2 LQKENI.

The chain's CDR3 is CASSIGQGAMETQYF. For the CDR3, the DNA is TGTGCCAGTAGTATAGGACAGGGGGCAATGGAGACCCAGTACTTC. The V gene is TRBV19, the J gene TRBJ2-5, with 10 positions matching TRBD1. The junction had 4 bases not matched to a gene; V was cut back by 1 base and J by 5 bases. The CDR3 has 15 amino acids. CDR1 LNHDA and CDR2 SQIVND come from the germline V gene (reference sequence).

V is TRBV12-3 or TRBV12-4 and J is TRBJ2-5; D may be TRBD2 (6 bases). The ends were cut back, 6 bases at V and 3 bases at J, with 11 bases in the middle. The CDR3 runs to 13 residues. CDR3 region: CASSTSSKETQYF. The CDR3 DNA follows: TGTGCCAGCAGCACTAGCTCTAAAGAGACCCAGTACTTC.

This chain uses TRBV9 with TRBJ2-3; possibly TRBD2 for D (5 bases). The CDR3 has 13 amino acids. Germline V CDR1 and CDR2: SGDLS, YYNGEE. Trimming cost V 0 bases and J 7 bases, with 9 bases left between them. This CDR3 reads CASSVGVANTQYF. CDR3 DNA sequence: TGTGCCAGCAGCGTAGGGGTAGCGAATACGCAGTATTTT. The complete variable domain, with remaining parts taken from reference TRBV9 and TRBJ2-3, reads DSGVTQTPKHLITATGQRVTLRCSPRSGDLSVYWYQQSLDQGLQFLIQYYNGEERAKGNILERFSAQQFPDLHSELNLSSLELGDSALYFCASSVGVANTQYFGPGTRLTVL.

The rearrangement uses TRBV18 and TRBJ2-6; 7 nucleotides line up with TRBD1. The CDR3 extends over 17 amino acids. J lost 0 bases, V lost 4 bases, and 6 bases had no gene match. The germline V gene encodes CDR1 KGHSH and CDR2 LQKENI. The CDR3 protein is CASSRETGYSGANVLTF. The CDR3 DNA sequence: TGTGCCAGCTCACGCGAGACAGGGTACTCTGGGGCCAACGTCCTGACTTTC.

The chain carries TRBV6-5 and TRBJ1-2; possible D gene TRBD1, 6 bases. The V gene lost 2 bases and the J gene lost 7 bases, with 20 bases spanning the gap. The CDR3 extends over 16 amino acids. Germline V gives CDR1 MNHEY, CDR2 SVGAGI. CDR3 in amino acids: CASSYRPNRELLGYTF. CDR3 DNA sequence: TGTGCCAGCAGTTACCGCCCTAACAGGGAGCTTCTTGGCTACACCTTC.

The rearrangement uses TRBV14 and TRBJ1-6; D is unclear. The CDR3 has 16 amino acids. Germline V gene sequence: CDR1 SGHDN, CDR2 FVKESK. Trimming shortened V by 0 bases and J by 10 bases, and 16 bases separated the two germline ends. The CDR3 coding sequence is TGTGCCAGCAGCCAAGATGTTCGGGAGATTGGGTCACCCCTCCACTTT. The encoded protein is CASSQDVREIGSPLHF.

This chain connects TRBV2 to TRBJ2-1; no definite D call. V lost 7 bases and J lost 2, with 12 bases in between. This CDR3 comprises 14 residues. The V gene's germline CDR1 is SNHLY and CDR2 FYNNEI. The CDR3 DNA reads TGTGCCAGCAACCCCACAGTAACCTACAATGAGCAGTTCTTC. Protein product: CASNPTVTYNEQFF.

A few counts support this clone. DNA for the CDR3: TGTGCCAGCACCCAAATGGGGGCTCTTAACTATGGCTACACCTTC. It yields the protein CASTQMGALNYGYTF. The gene calls are TRBV27 and TRBJ1-2; D might be TRBD1 (6 bases). V was trimmed by 7 bases and J by 1 base, leaving 16 bases between them. Per the germline V gene, CDR1 is MNHEY and CDR2 is SMNVEV (reference sequence). The CDR3 has 15 residues.

This rearrangement joins TRBV11-3 to TRBJ2-7, with 9 bases identical to TRBD1. Germline V gene lookup returns CDR1 SGHNT and CDR2 YENEEA. The trim removed 0 bases at V and 5 bases at J, leaving 8 bases unmatched. The CDR3 is made up of 16 amino acids. The CDR3 loop reads CASSLDFGTGIHEQYF. CDR3 nucleotide sequence: TGTGCCAGCAGCTTAGATTTTGGGACAGGGATCCACGAGCAGTACTTC.

The CDR3 sequence is CASSPQRVSETQYF. CDR3 coding DNA: TGTGCCAGCAGCCCCCAGCGGGTGTCAGAGACCCAGTACTTC. V and J are TRBV11-2 and TRBJ2-5; D might be TRBD2 (6 bases). Germline V gene data show CDR1 as SGHAT and CDR2 as FQNNGV. The V and J ends lost 5 bases and 4 bases respectively, with 14 bases between them. This CDR3 has 14 amino acids.

V usage is TRBV15 and J usage is TRBJ2-2; TRBD2 aligns across 8 bases. Losses at the gene ends were 0 bases for V and 7 bases for J; bases not matched to a gene: 10. This CDR3 is built from 17 residues. Germline CDR1 reads LNHNV; CDR2 reads YYDKDF (reference sequence). For the CDR3, the DNA is TGTGCCACCAGCAGAGAGGTGACGGGAGGGGTTGGCGGGGAGCTGTTTTTT. The encoded protein is CATSREVTGGVGGELFF.

The V gene is TRBV7-2, the J gene TRBJ2-3; D not resolved. Germline V lookup: CDR1 SGHTA, CDR2 FQGNSA. The length of the CDR3 is 13 residues. Between the trimmed V and J ends, which lost 5 bases and 8 bases, there was a span of 14 bases. The CDR3 nucleotides read TGTGCCAGCAGCCTCGAGGAACTCGGTACGCAGTATTTT. It is translated as CASSLEELGTQYF.

The J gene is TRBJ2-2, the V gene TRBV6-6; TRBD2 matches 8 bases. V dropped 8 bases and J dropped 7; count of bases not matched to a gene: 6. The CDR3 contains 13 residues. Looked up from germline, CDR1 is MNHNY and CDR2 is SVGAGI (reference sequence). The CDR3 reads CASALAEGGELFF. Here the CDR3 DNA reads TGTGCCAGCGCACTAGCGGAGGGCGGGGAGCTGTTTTTT.

V gene TRBV7-3 combines with J gene TRBJ2-3, with 12 positions matching TRBD2. CDR3 size: 16 residues. Germline V gives CDR1 SGHTA, CDR2 FQGTGA. Trimming removed 3 bases from V and 5 bases from J; junction bases left unmatched: 6. CDR3 nucleotide sequence: TGTGCCAGCAGCTTCCTAGCGGGGGGGCAAGGAGATACGCAGTATTTT. This translates into CASSFLAGGQGDTQYF.

The genes are TRBV2 and TRBJ1-1, with 8 bases matching TRBD1. The CDR3 contains 15 residues. Trimming took 2 bases from V and 1 from J; bases not matched to a gene: 3. Germline lookup yields CDR1 SNHLY and CDR2 FYNNEI. CDR3 sequence reads: CASSEPGTGNTEAFF. The CDR3 DNA reads as TGTGCCAGCAGTGAACCCGGGACAGGGAACACTGAAGCTTTCTTT. The complete variable domain, with remaining parts taken from reference TRBV2 and TRBJ1-1, reads EPEVTQTPSHQVTQMGQEVILRCVPISNHLYFYWYRQILGQKVEFLVSFYNNEISEKSEIFDDQFSVERPDGSNFTLKIRSTKLEDSAMYFCASSEPGTGNTEAFFGQGTRLTVV.

The CDR3 sequence: CASSPTDRGRNTIYF. The CDR3 nucleotides are TGTGCCAGCAGCCCGACGGACAGGGGCCGAAACACCATATATTTT. The genes are TRBV9 and TRBJ1-3, with 9 positions matching TRBD1. Germline V CDR1 and CDR2: SGDLS, YYNGEE. The V and J ends lost 4 bases and 5 bases, in that order; junction bases with no gene match: 7. The CDR3 extends over 15 amino acids.

The chain combines TRBV15 with TRBJ2-7, with 7 bases matching TRBD1. With V trimmed by 1 base and J by 0 bases, 6 bases remained unmatched. Germline values: CDR1 LNHNV, CDR2 YYDKDF (reference sequence). The CDR3 contains 16 residues. This CDR3 is CATSRGGQLNSYEQYF. CDR3 coding DNA: TGTGCCACCAGCAGAGGGGGACAGCTAAACTCCTACGAGCAGTACTTC.

The chain carries TRBV6-2 or TRBV6-3 and TRBJ2-1; D is uncertain. CDR1 is MNHEY and CDR2 is SVGEGT in the germline V gene. The CDR3 covers 15 residues. Deletions cut 2 bases from V and 6 bases from J, with 14 bases between. The DNA of the CDR3 is TGTGCCAGCAGTTACGGTCTAGTACCCCCCAATGAGCAGTTCTTC. Protein sequence: CASSYGLVPPNEQFF.

The chain recombines TRBV12-3 or TRBV12-4 with TRBJ2-5, with 7 nucleotides matching TRBD1. The ends lost 5 bases at V and 2 bases at J; junction bases unmatched: 2. The CDR3 length is 13 residues. The CDR3 protein is CASSTGEQETQYF. The CDR3 DNA reads TGTGCCAGCAGTACAGGGGAGCAAGAGACCCAGTACTTC.

This chain uses TRBV2 with TRBJ1-5, with TRBD1 matching 7 bases. V shed 2 bases, J shed 7 bases, and the junction held 5 bases outside the gene matches. Germline V lookup: CDR1 SNHLY, CDR2 FYNNEI. The CDR3 sequence is 14 residues long. The DNA of the CDR3 is TGTGCCAGCAGTGAACAGGGGGTGGAACAGCCCCAGCATTTT. The encoded protein is CASSEQGVEQPQHF.

V is TRBV9 and J is TRBJ2-1; 8 bases agree with TRBD2. After removal of 4 bases from V and 6 bases from J, the junction contained 9 bases not matched to a gene. Germline-derived CDR1 and CDR2 are SGDLS and YYNGEE. The CDR3 has 15 residues. CDR3 coding DNA: TGTGCCAGCAGCTTCCGGACTAGCCCTCTCAATGAGCAGTTCTTC. This gives the protein CASSFRTSPLNEQFF. Looking up the rest from reference TRBV9 and TRBJ2-1 gives the full variable domain: DSGVTQTPKHLITATGQRVTLRCSPRSGDLSVYWYQQSLDQGLQFLIQYYNGEERAKGNILERFSAQQFPDLHSELNLSSLELGDSALYFCASSFRTSPLNEQFFGPGTRLTVL.